This TCR beta chain was retrieved from a study of molecular identifiers for immune sequencing clone quantification. Turning to the study itself: Five portions were made in replicates from RNA of around 20,000 or 100,000 naive CD8 cells, and four underwent sequencing. General observations from the study: Jurkat TCR RNA that was spiked in from one cell was reportedly detectable among one million naive cells.

This clonotype was recorded at least ten times. Its target is unknown. The V end was cut by 1 base, the J end by 2 bases, with 3 bases between. The CDR3 is 11 amino acids. Germline values: CDR1 SQVTM, CDR2 ANQGSEA. One entry per CDR3 protein results from TCRdb running MiXCR on the PCR reads. The sample carries under 350,000 distinct CDR3 sequences, 24% recorded once. This receptor was taken from a human donor in good health. Some libraries in this study had Jurkat cell RNA spiked in. Sequencing was done on a sample of naive CD8+ T cells from blood, with Jurkat cell RNA spiked in. The subset is: FACS-sorted CD8+CD4-CCR7+CD45RA+ naive T cells. The chain carries TRBV29-1 and TRBJ2-7, with D uncertain. The CDR3 bases are TGCAGCGTTGAAGGGGCCTACGAGCAGTACTTC. It translates to CSVEGAYEQYF.